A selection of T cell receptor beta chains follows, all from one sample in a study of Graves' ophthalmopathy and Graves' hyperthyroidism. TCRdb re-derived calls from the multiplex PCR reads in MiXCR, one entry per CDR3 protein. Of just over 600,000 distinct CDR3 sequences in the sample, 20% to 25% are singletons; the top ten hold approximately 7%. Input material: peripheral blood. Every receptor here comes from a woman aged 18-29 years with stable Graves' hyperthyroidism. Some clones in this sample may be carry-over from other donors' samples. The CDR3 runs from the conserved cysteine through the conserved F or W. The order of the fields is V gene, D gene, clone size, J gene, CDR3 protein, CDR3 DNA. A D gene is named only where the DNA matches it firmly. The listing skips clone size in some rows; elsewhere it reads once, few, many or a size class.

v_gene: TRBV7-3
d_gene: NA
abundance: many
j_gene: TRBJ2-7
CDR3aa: CASSLEGASVKYF
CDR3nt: TGTGCCAGCAGCTTAGAAGGGGCCTCTGTAAAGTACTTC

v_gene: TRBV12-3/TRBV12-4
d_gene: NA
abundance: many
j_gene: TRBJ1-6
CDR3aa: CASNRGNREAHF
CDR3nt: TGTGCCAGCAACCGGGGGAACAGGGAAGCCCACTTT

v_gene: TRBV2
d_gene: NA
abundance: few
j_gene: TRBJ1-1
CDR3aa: CASSAEGNTEAFF
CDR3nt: TGTGCCAGCAGTGCCGAGGGGAACACTGAAGCTTTCTTT

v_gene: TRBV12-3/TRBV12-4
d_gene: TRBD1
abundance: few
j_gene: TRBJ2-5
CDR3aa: CASSSDREKTQYF
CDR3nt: TGTGCCAGCAGTTCGGACAGGGAGAAGACCCAGTACTTC

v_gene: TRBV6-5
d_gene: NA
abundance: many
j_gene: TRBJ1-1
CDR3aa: CASSSLDSEAFF
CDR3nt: TGTGCCAGCAGTTCTCTAGACAGTGAAGCTTTCTTT

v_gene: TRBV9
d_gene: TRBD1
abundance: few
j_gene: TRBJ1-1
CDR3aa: CASSVNTGGLNTEAFF
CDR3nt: TGTGCCAGCAGCGTCAATACAGGGGGATTGAACACTGAAGCTTTCTTT

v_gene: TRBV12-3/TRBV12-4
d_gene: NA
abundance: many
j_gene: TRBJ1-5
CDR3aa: CASSETGRGSNQPQHF
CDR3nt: TGTGCCAGCAGCGAGACAGGTCGGGGTAGCAATCAGCCCCAGCATTTT

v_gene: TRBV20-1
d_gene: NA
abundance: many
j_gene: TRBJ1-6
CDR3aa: CSAKGTLAYSPLHF
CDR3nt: TGCAGTGCTAAGGGGACACTTGCCTATTCACCCCTCCACTTT

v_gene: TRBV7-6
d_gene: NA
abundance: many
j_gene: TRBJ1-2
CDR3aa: CASSLGGLWDGYTF
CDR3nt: TGTGCCAGCAGCTTGGGAGGGCTTTGGGATGGCTACACCTTC

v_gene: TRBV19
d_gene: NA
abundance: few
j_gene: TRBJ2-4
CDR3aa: CASTRGAGSLAKNIQYF
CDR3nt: TGTGCCAGTACCCGGGGGGCAGGGTCGCTAGCCAAAAACATTCAGTACTTC

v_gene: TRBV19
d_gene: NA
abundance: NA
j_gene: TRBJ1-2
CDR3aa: CASSILRPNSGSNYGYTF
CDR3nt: TGTGCCAGTAGTATCTTAAGGCCCAACAGCGGTTCTAACTATGGCTACACCTTC

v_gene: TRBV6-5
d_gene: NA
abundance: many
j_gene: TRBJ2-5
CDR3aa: CASSYSGFAGARETQYF
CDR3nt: TGTGCCAGCAGTTACTCGGGGTTCGCGGGGGCGCGGGAGACCCAGTACTTC

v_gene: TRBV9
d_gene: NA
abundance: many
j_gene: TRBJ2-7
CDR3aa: CASSPTRDNTRQYF
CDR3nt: TGTGCCAGCAGTCCGACTAGAGACAATACGAGGCAGTACTTC

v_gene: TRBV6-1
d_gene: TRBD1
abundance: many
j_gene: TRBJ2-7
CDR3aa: CASSQLGGHEQYF
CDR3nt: TGTGCCAGCAGTCAACTAGGGGGCCACGAGCAGTACTTC

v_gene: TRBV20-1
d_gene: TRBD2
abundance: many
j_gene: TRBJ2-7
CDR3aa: CSALGTSGGAGEQYF
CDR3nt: TGCAGTGCTCTCGGGACTAGTGGGGGGGCTGGCGAGCAGTACTTC

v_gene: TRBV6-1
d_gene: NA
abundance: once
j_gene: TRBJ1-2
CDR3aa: CASSRRTALSYTF
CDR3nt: TGTGCCAGCAGCCGTCGGACAGCCCTTAGCTACACCTTC

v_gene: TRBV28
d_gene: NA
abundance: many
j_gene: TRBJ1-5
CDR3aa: CASTLGQQVGQPQHF
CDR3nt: TGTGCCAGCACTCTCGGACAGCAAGTAGGTCAGCCCCAGCATTTT

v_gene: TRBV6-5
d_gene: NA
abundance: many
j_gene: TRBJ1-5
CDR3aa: CASSYSNGGQHF
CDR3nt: TGTGCCAGCAGTTACTCGAATGGAGGGCAGCATTTT

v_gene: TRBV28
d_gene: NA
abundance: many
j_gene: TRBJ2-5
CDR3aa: CASSFQGRVKTQYF
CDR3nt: TGTGCCAGCAGTTTCCAGGGGCGGGTAAAGACCCAGTACTTC

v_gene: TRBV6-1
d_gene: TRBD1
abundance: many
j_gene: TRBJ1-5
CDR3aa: CASSEVGTGVQPQHF
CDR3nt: TGTGCCAGCAGTGAAGTTGGGACAGGGGTCCAGCCCCAGCATTTT

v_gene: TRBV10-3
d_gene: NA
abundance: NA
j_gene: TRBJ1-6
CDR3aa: CAISEVNRLLYNSPLHF
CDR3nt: TGTGCCATCAGTGAGGTTAACCGACTATTATATAATTCACCCCTCCACTTT

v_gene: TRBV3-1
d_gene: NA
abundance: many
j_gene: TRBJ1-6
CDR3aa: CASSDIGSPLHF
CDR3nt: TGTGCCAGCAGCGATATAGGTTCACCCCTCCACTTT

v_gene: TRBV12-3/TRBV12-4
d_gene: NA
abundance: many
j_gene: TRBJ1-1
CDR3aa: CASTLSRGTEAFF
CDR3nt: TGTGCCAGCACCCTAAGTAGGGGAACTGAAGCTTTCTTT

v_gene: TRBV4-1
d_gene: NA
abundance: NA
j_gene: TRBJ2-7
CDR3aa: CASSQDLRRDEQYF
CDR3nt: TGCGCCAGCAGCCAAGATCTGAGAAGGGACGAGCAGTACTTC

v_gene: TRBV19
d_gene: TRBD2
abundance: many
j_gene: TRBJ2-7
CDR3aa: CASSIALAGVAEQYF
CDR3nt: TGTGCCAGTAGTATAGCCCTAGCGGGAGTAGCCGAGCAGTACTTC

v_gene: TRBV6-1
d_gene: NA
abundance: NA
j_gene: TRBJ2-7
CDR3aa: CASSALRDSEQYF
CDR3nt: TGTGCCAGCAGTGCCTTACGGGACTCCGAGCAGTACTTC

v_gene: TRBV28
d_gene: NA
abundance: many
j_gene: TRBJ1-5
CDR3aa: CASSLFQGRNQPQHF
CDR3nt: TGTGCCAGCAGTTTATTTCAGGGTCGCAATCAGCCCCAGCATTTT

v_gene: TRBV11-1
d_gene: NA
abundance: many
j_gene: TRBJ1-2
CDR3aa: CASSSLSEFFRAGGYTF
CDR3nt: TGTGCCAGCAGCTCCCTCTCCGAGTTTTTCAGGGCAGGTGGCTACACCTTC

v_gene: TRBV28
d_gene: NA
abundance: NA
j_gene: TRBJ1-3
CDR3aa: CASTPRSGPTGNTIYF
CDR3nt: TGTGCCAGCACCCCGAGGTCAGGACCTACTGGAAACACCATATATTTT

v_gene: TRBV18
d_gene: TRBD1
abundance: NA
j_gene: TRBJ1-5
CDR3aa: CASSPTGGYPPQHF
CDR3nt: TGTGCCAGCTCACCGACAGGGGGTTATCCGCCCCAGCATTTT

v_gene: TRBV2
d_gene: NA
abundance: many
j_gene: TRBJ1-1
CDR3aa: CAGGGGKEVNTEAFF
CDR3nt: TGTGCCGGCGGGGGAGGGAAGGAGGTGAACACTGAAGCTTTCTTT

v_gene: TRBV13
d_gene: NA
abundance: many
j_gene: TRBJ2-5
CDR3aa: CASSTRLEGSKTQYF
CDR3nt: TGTGCCAGCAGCACACGATTGGAGGGCTCGAAGACCCAGTACTTC

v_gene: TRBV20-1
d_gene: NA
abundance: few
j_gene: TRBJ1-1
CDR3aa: CSAPGRNTEAFF
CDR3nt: TGCAGTGCTCCCGGGAGGAACACTGAAGCTTTCTTT

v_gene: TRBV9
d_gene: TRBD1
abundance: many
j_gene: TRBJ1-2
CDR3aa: CASSPGQGPNYGYTF
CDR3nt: TGTGCCAGCAGCCCCGGACAGGGCCCTAACTATGGCTACACCTTC

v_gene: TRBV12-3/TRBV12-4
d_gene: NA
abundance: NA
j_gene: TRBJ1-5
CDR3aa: CASSFAGFSNQPQHF
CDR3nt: TGTGCCAGCAGTTTTGCGGGGTTCAGCAATCAGCCCCAGCATTTT

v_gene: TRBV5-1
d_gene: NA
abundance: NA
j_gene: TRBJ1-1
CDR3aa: CASSLYGSGNTEAFF
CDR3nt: TGCGCCAGCAGCTTGTACGGCAGCGGGAACACTGAAGCTTTCTTT

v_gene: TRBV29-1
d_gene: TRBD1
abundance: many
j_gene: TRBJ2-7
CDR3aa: CSVKTGTGGSYEQYF
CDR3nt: TGCAGCGTTAAGACCGGGACAGGGGGATCCTACGAGCAGTACTTC

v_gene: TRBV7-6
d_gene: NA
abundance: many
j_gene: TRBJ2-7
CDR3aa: CASSLEAGLGSNYEQYF
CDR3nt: TGTGCCAGCAGCTTAGAGGCAGGGTTGGGCTCAAACTACGAGCAGTACTTC

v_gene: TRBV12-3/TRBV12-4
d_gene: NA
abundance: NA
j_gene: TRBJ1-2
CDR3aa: CASSFTTGTPLTPGYTF
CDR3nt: TGTGCCAGCAGTTTTACTACCGGGACTCCCCTAACCCCTGGCTACACCTTC

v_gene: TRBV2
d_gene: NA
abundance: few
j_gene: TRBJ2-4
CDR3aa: CASSEVSFSSNIQYF
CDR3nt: TGTGCCAGCAGTGAAGTTAGCTTCTCCTCAAACATTCAGTACTTC

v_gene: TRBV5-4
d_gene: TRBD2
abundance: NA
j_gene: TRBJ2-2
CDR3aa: CASMGQWGKGLAGVANTGELFF
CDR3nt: TGTGCCAGCATGGGCCAATGGGGCAAGGGACTAGCGGGGGTTGCGAACACCGGGGAGCTGTTTTTT

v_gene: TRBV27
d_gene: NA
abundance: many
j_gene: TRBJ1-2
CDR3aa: CASRGTGTFGYGYTF
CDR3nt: TGTGCCAGCAGGGGCACAGGGACCTTTGGCTATGGCTACACCTTC

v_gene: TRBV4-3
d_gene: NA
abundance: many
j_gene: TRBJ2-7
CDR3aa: CASSQVSGRREQYF
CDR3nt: TGCGCCAGCAGCCAAGTCTCGGGGAGGCGCGAGCAGTACTTC

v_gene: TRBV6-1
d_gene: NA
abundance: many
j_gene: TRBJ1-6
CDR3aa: CASSEERAGYSPLHF
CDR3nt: TGTGCCAGCAGTGAAGAGAGGGCTGGGTATTCACCCCTCCACTTT

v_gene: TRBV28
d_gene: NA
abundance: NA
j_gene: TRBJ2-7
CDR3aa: CASQISYSSYEQYF
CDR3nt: TGTGCCAGCCAGATCTCCTACAGCTCCTACGAGCAGTACTTC

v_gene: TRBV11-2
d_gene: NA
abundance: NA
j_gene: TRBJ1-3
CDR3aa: CASSKAAGAGGGNTIYF
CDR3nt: TGTGCCAGCAGTAAAGCAGCGGGAGCCGGCGGGGGAAACACCATATATTTT

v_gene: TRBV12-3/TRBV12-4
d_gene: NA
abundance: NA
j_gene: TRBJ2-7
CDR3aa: CASSLRPILYEQYF
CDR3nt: TGTGCCAGCAGTTTAAGACCCATCCTCTACGAGCAGTACTTC